The sample holds a few counts of the clone carrying this T cell receptor beta chain. Its matching antigen is unknown. Trimming stripped 1 base from V and 8 bases from J, with 9 bases between. This CDR3 contains 13 residues. CDR1 MGHRA and CDR2 YSYEKL come from the germline V gene. For TCR beta, libraries came from iRepertoire HTBI primers and Arm-PCR of CDR3 regions. TCRdb re-called the multiplex PCR reads with MiXCR, one entry per CDR3 protein. The sample includes 200,000 to 250,000 distinct CDR3 sequences, approximately 20% of them seen just once. Time point indicated: newly diagnosed GD, antithyroid drugs for less than 3 months. There was RNA extracted from PBMCs, and the TCR library was made from it. The sample comes from a study of regulatory T cells in long-lasting Graves disease. General study points: Authors noted too few samples as a limitation.

This sequence originates from a female donor with Graves disease. The J gene is TRBJ1-5, the V gene TRBV4-1, with D possibly being TRBD1 (5 bases). The sequences come from peripheral blood mononuclear cells (PBMCs), collected at new diagnosis, from a patient treated with antithyroid drugs. Written as DNA, the CDR3 is TGCGCCAGCAGCCAAGTTAGGGGAAAGCCCCAGCATTTT. This codes for CASSQVRGKPQHF.